Given below is one T cell receptor beta chain in context. This clone was seen a handful of times. It has no known antigen specificity. Per-nucleotide qualities are absent, and no much larger clonotype sits a single base away. The data belong to a study of blood T cell repertoires in COVID-19 (dated by TCRdb to about 2020). Looking at the study overall: Collaborator samples came from the United States, Italy and Spain and covered acute and convalescent phases of COVID-19. The material from the prospective study consisted of cDNA or gDNA derived from T cells, B-cell-depleted T cells, or PBMCs. Deeply sampled blood TCRbeta repertoires from subjects exposed to, actively infected with, or recovered from COVID-19 were included in the dataset. The repertoires were released in a freely available public database meant as a resource for research on the immune response to SARS-CoV-2. The samples were drawn from two sources: the first 160 participants of the ongoing ImmuneRACE study, and some 1,300 subjects contributed by 6 global collaborators. Nearly every sample came with metadata listing a de-identified subject ID, COVID-19 status, age in years and sex. HLA class I and class II types, where available, came from metadata supplied by the sample provider rather than from assay-based typing.

The germline V gene (reference sequence) yields SEHNR for CDR1 and FQNEAQ for CDR2. The V end gives up 5 bases and the J end 7 bases, leaving 14 bases in the junction not matched to a gene. The CDR3 measures 16 amino acids from cysteine to phenylalanine. The read is trimmed to its CDR3 DNA, 48 bases read in frame from base 1. In the prospective study, participants were roughly 18 to 100 years old, resided in about two dozen geographic areas of the United States, and were enrolled through a virtual design. Cohort assignment in the prospective study relied on participant-reported clinical history from a screening survey and a study questionnaire. In the prospective study, mobile phlebotomists collected whole blood, serum and a nasopharyngeal or oropharyngeal swab from each participant. Additional blood draws and questionnaires over an approximately 2-month period could optionally be provided by prospective study participants. Before DNA extraction, blood samples from the prospective study were shipped at room temperature or frozen.

The immunoSEQ Assay, a bias-controlled multiplex PCR, was used to amplify TCRbeta CDR3 regions from genomic DNA. The published analysis was carried out like this. The number of nucleated cells in each sample was estimated from the amplification of reference gene primers within the assay. Sequence reads were collapsed and filtered to measure the absolute abundance of every unique TCRbeta CDR3 rearrangement. Productive Simpson clonality was computed per sample as the square root of Simpson's diversity index over productive rearrangements. TCRdb mirrors the immuneACCESS table, restricted to in-frame sequences. Some clones are absent from its copies; in checked studies, under half trace to an unresolved V gene, and the reason for the others is unknown. For V, J and clone size, that table is used; D and trimming come from the DNA. The sample profile shows roughly 220,000 clones; about 91% of them were found once. The ten top clones hold around 15% of the sample.

What the work shows at the level of the full study, not this receptor alone: The amount of clinical and demographic metadata varied by source and participant and was provided uncurated.

The receptor comes from a woman aged 45-59 years with acute COVID-19. The material sequenced was PBMCs or T cells enriched from blood (not recorded which). Here the chain combines TRBV7-9 and TRBJ1-1, with TRBD1 matching 9 junction bases. The sequenced DNA is TGTGCCAGCAGCCCTAGGGACAGGGTCGACGGAAGTGAAGCTTTCTTT. Translated, this is CASSPRDRVDGSEAFF. Here the CDR3 is joined to the reference TRBV7-9 and TRBJ1-1 genes, and the full variable domain is: DTGVSQNPRHKITKRGQNVTFRCDPISEHNRLYWYRQTLGQGPEFLTYFQNEAQLEKSRLLSDRFSAERPKGSFSTLEIQRTEQGDSAMYLCASSPRDRVDGSEAFFGQGTRLTVV.